This TCR beta chain was observed in a study of T-cell memory formation after mild COVID-19. Background on the study: Among the donors, TCR clusters were largely specific to each donor.

TCRdb processed the 5' RACE reads anew with MiXCR; each CDR3 protein has one entry. The table records approximately 580,000 distinct CDR3 sequences, 20% of them present only once. CDR1 is DFQATT and CDR2 is SNEGSKA in the germline V gene (reference sequence). The CDR3 contains 12 residues. V lost 3 bases to trimming and J lost 7 bases, with 10 bases between them. The rearrangement links TRBV20-1 to TRBJ1-5; D gene uncertain. The clonotype originates from an adult woman who had mild COVID-19 (a few samples of this study predate the infection). Cell type and time point are not known. The sample was PBMCs or a T cell subset sorted from them (not recorded which). The CDR3: CSASRAGQPQHF. CDR3 nucleotides: TGCAGTGCTAGTAGGGCCGGCCAGCCCCAGCATTTT.